The rows below give T cell receptor beta chains drawn from one sample of a study of type 1 regulatory T cells. Which antigens these TCRs recognize remains unknown. Using its own MiXCR run on the reads, TCRdb lists one record per CDR3 protein. The sample shows tens of thousands of distinct CDR3 sequences, about 12% of them seen only once. Sample: cultured non-Tr1 T cells, either the whole culture or a sorted T cell fraction (not recorded which). The origin of the receptors is a human donor in good health. CDR3s include the opening cysteine and the closing phenylalanine or tryptophan. A D gene is named only where the DNA matches it firmly. Clone size is stated in some rows and not others, as once, few, many or a class when expanded.

V,D,J,size,DNA,CDR3
TRBV20-1,TRBD2,TRBJ2-4,few,TGCAGTGCACAAAGGCGGGAGGGTGCCAAAAACATTCAGTACTTC,CSAQRREGAKNIQYF
TRBV6-2/TRBV6-3,NA,TRBJ1-1,many,TGTGCCACCAAACAGGGTATCACTGAAGCTTTCTTT,CATKQGITEAFF
TRBV5-1,TRBD2,TRBJ2-5,many,TGCGCCAGCAGCTTTACTAGCGGGGCTAACCTCCAAGAGACCCAGTACTTC,CASSFTSGANLQETQYF
TRBV12-3/TRBV12-4,NA,TRBJ2-2,NA,TGTGCCAGCGTCCTAAACACCGGGGAGCTGTTTTTT,CASVLNTGELFF
TRBV5-6,NA,TRBJ2-3,few,TGTGCCAGCAGCTGGGGGCAGGGGTACACAGATACGCAGTATTTT,CASSWGQGYTDTQYF
TRBV7-8,NA,TRBJ2-1,NA,TGTGCCAGCAGCTTCGGACAGAACAATGAGCAGTTCTTC,CASSFGQNNEQFF
TRBV6-1,NA,TRBJ2-1,many,TGTGCCAGCACCCCATACGCACTTTCCTACAATGAGCAGTTCTTC,CASTPYALSYNEQFF
TRBV11-3,NA,TRBJ2-2,NA,TGTGCCAGCAGCATGGGACTTACGTCCGGCACCGGGGAGCTGTTTTTT,CASSMGLTSGTGELFF
TRBV29-1,NA,TRBJ2-3,few,TGCAGCGTCAACAGTAACACAGATACGCAGTATTTT,CSVNSNTDTQYF
TRBV10-3,TRBD2,TRBJ2-3,NA,TGTGCCATCTCTGGACTAGCAGCTAGCACAGATACGCAGTATTTT,CAISGLAASTDTQYF
TRBV12-3/TRBV12-4,NA,TRBJ2-3,few,TGTGCCAGCAGTGTATCAGGGTCGAGGACAGATACGCAGTATTTT,CASSVSGSRTDTQYF
TRBV20-1,TRBD2,TRBJ2-7,few,TGCAGTGCTGGACCGCAGCTAGCGGGAGGGACCTACGAGCAGTACTTC,CSAGPQLAGGTYEQYF
TRBV6-5,NA,TRBJ2-2,NA,TGTGCCAGCAGCACAAGAGGGGGAAGCAACACCGGGGAGCTGTTTTTT,CASSTRGGSNTGELFF
TRBV12-3/TRBV12-4,TRBD1,TRBJ2-5,few,TGTGCCAGCAGTTCACTATTTACAGGGGGAGAGACCCAGTACTTC,CASSSLFTGGETQYF
TRBV6-6,TRBD1,TRBJ2-5,few,TGTGCCAGCAGTGCAAGACAGGGGAGGGAGACCCAGTACTTC,CASSARQGRETQYF
TRBV30,TRBD2,TRBJ2-1,few,TGTGCCTGGAGTGAAGGACTAGCTATCGATGAGCAGTTCTTC,CAWSEGLAIDEQFF
TRBV7-2,NA,TRBJ2-7,many,TGTGCCAGCAGCTTAGTTGGGGGGCGCAGCTCCTACGAGCAGTACTTC,CASSLVGGRSSYEQYF
TRBV5-1,TRBD1,TRBJ1-6,medium-sized,TGCGCCAGCAGCTTGATAGGGGGCGATTCACCCCTCCACTTT,CASSLIGGDSPLHF
TRBV6-2/TRBV6-3,NA,TRBJ2-4,NA,TGTGCCAGCCGGGCTAGAAACATTCAGTACTTC,CASRARNIQYF
TRBV6-5,TRBD1,TRBJ1-2,few,TGTGCCAGCGGACAGGGGGGCGGCTACACCTTC,CASGQGGGYTF
TRBV4-2,NA,TRBJ2-3,few,TGTGCCAGCAGCCACCTACCCCCTGGGGCTTCCCACACAGATACGCAGTATTTT,CASSHLPPGASHTDTQYF
TRBV5-1,NA,TRBJ1-6,NA,TGCGCCAGCAAACGGGAGGGGAACAATAATTCACCCCTCCACTTT,CASKREGNNNSPLHF
TRBV20-1,NA,TRBJ2-5,many,TGCAGTGCTAGCCTTGCCGGCACTCGTGTTGGGACCCAGTACTTC,CSASLAGTRVGTQYF
TRBV6-5,NA,TRBJ2-7,NA,TGTGCCAGCAGTTACCACCAGTCTTACGAGCAGTACTTC,CASSYHQSYEQYF
TRBV18,TRBD1,TRBJ2-1,many,TGTGCCAGCCGCGGACAGGCGAGCTCCTACAATGAGCAGTTCTTC,CASRGQASSYNEQFF
TRBV6-5,TRBD1,TRBJ1-2,many,TGTGCCAGCAGTCGGGGACAGTCTAACTATGGCTACACCTTC,CASSRGQSNYGYTF
TRBV4-3,NA,TRBJ2-2,few,TGCGCCAGCAGCCAAGATCGGAGTTTCAACACCGGGGAGCTGTTTTTT,CASSQDRSFNTGELFF
TRBV29-1,TRBD1,TRBJ1-2,many,TGCAGCGCCCTCCAGGACAGGGTGGGAGGCTACACCTTC,CSALQDRVGGYTF
TRBV12-3/TRBV12-4,NA,TRBJ2-7,many,TGTGCCAGCAGTCCCCGTTACGAGCAGTACTTC,CASSPRYEQYF
TRBV20-1,NA,TRBJ1-1,NA,TGCAGTGCTGCCCAGGGAACCCTGAACACTGAAGCTTTCTTT,CSAAQGTLNTEAFF
TRBV5-1,NA,TRBJ2-3,many,TGCGCCAGCAGCGAACAGGGGACTGGCACAGATACGCAGTATTTT,CASSEQGTGTDTQYF
TRBV20-1,TRBD1,TRBJ1-4,few,TGCAGTGCTAGCCAGGGGGCGGAAGAAAAACTGTTTTTT,CSASQGAEEKLFF
TRBV20-1,NA,TRBJ1-1,NA,TGCAGTGCTAGAGCGGGGGGCAATGAAGCTTTCTTT,CSARAGGNEAFF
TRBV18,TRBD2,TRBJ2-1,few,TGTGCCAGCTCACCTTTCGTGTCTAGCGGGAATACTTACAATGAGCAGTTCTTC,CASSPFVSSGNTYNEQFF
TRBV20-1,TRBD1,TRBJ1-5,few,TGCAGTGCTAATACGGACAGGGGAGGAAATCAGCCCCAGCATTTT,CSANTDRGGNQPQHF
TRBV15,NA,TRBJ2-7,many,TGTGCCACCAGCAGAGATTATGCCTACGAGCAGTACTTC,CATSRDYAYEQYF
TRBV6-2/TRBV6-3,NA,TRBJ2-1,many,TGTGCCAGCAGGGGGTTCGGGGGCGAGCAGTTCTTC,CASRGFGGEQFF
TRBV2,NA,TRBJ1-1,many,TGTGCCACCGAGGGGGTGAACACTGAAGCTTTCTTT,CATEGVNTEAFF
TRBV4-2,TRBD2,TRBJ2-1,NA,TGTGCCAGCAGCCGCGGACTAGCGGGAGATTACCCGCAGTTCTTC,CASSRGLAGDYPQFF
TRBV5-1,TRBD2,TRBJ2-7,many,TGCGCCAGCAGTTCTGGACTAGCGGGTGAGCAGTACTTC,CASSSGLAGEQYF
TRBV9,NA,TRBJ1-2,NA,TGTGCCAGCAGCCCTCGCGCTGGGGGAGTAGATGGCTACACCTTC,CASSPRAGGVDGYTF
TRBV12-3/TRBV12-4,TRBD1,TRBJ2-2,many,TGTGCCAGCAGTTTTTTCGGACAGGGGTTGACCGGGGAGCTGTTTTTT,CASSFFGQGLTGELFF
TRBV19,NA,TRBJ1-3,NA,TGTGCCAGTGTCGAACGGACGTCCTCTGGAAACACCATATATTTT,CASVERTSSGNTIYF
TRBV7-7,TRBD2,TRBJ2-1,NA,TGTGCTAGCAGCCCCGCGGGAGCGGGAGGTTACCATGAGCAGTTCTTC,CASSPAGAGGYHEQFF
TRBV20-1,NA,TRBJ2-7,few,TGCAGTGCTCAAACCCCCCGGGACTCCGGCTCCTACGAGCAGTACTTC,CSAQTPRDSGSYEQYF